The 9 T cell receptor beta chains given below trace back to one sample, sequenced in a study of blood T cell repertoires in COVID-19. Using immunoSEQ multiplex PCR, the repertoire was profiled, and TCRdb retains in-frame clones only, with some absent. The table lists 20,000 to 30,000 clones, about nine tenths of them singletons. Sequenced sample: peripheral blood. These receptors came from a man over 45 with active COVID-19.

The V and J genes are TRBV9 and TRBJ1-5; D not certain. With 5 bases removed from V and 1 base from J, the gap between germline ends came to 10 bases. Germline lookup yields CDR1 SGDLS and CDR2 YYNGEE. This CDR3 region has 14 residues. The CDR3 here is CASSRAGSNQPQHF. The CDR3 nucleotides are TGTGCCAGCAGTAGGGCGGGGAGCAATCAGCCCCAGCATTTT.

The chain combines TRBV19 with TRBJ1-2, with a tentative D call TRBD1 (6 bases). The CDR3 spans 13 residues. V lost 7 bases and J lost 4, with 13 bases in between. In germline, CDR1 is LNHDA, CDR2 SQIVND (reference sequence). The CDR3 bases are TGTGCCAGTACGCGGACAGCTACCTATGGCTACACCTTC. Its protein product is CASTRTATYGYTF.

This chain connects TRBV7-2 to TRBJ2-6; D perhaps matches TRBD1 (5 bases). Germline lookup yields CDR1 SGHTA and CDR2 FQGNSA. Trimming shortened V by 4 bases and J by 4 bases, and 11 bases separated the two germline ends. The CDR3 spans 15 residues. The CDR3 DNA sequence: TGTGCCAGCAGCTCAAGGGGCCCCGGGGCCAACGTCCTGACTTTC. Translating gives CASSSRGPGANVLTF.

The genes are TRBV2 and TRBJ2-5; perhaps TRBD1 as D (6 bases). CDR3 length: 14 amino acids. The germline CDR1 and CDR2 sequences are SNHLY and FYNNEI. V was pared by 5 bases and J by 1 base, with 11 bases between. CDR3 DNA sequence: TGTGCCAGCAGTTTACAGGGTTCCCAAGAGACCCAGTACTTC. It encodes CASSLQGSQETQYF.

The gene calls are TRBV5-1 and TRBJ2-3; TRBD1 might be the D (6 bases). From germline, CDR1 is SGHRS and CDR2 YFSETQ. The CDR3 totals 15 residues. V gave up 0 bases and J gave up 3 bases, with 11 bases separating them. In DNA, the CDR3 is TGCGCCAGCAGCTTGGGAGCAGGGGCTACAGATACGCAGTATTTT. Residues: CASSLGAGATDTQYF.

This clone has only a few counts. The chain carries TRBV13 and TRBJ2-3; D gene unclear. Germline V gene data show CDR1 as PRHDT and CDR2 as FYEKMQ (reference sequence). V shed 1 base and J shed 6 bases, with 11 bases lying between them. The CDR3 extends over 14 amino acids. CDR3 protein: CASSLVSRIDTQYF. CDR3 coding DNA: TGTGCCAGCAGCTTAGTGAGCAGGATCGATACGCAGTATTTT. Supplemented by reference TRBV13 and TRBJ2-3, the full variable domain reads AAGVIQSPRHLIKEKRETATLKCYPIPRHDTVYWYQQGPGQDPQFLISFYEKMQSDKGSIPDRFSAQQFSDYHSELNMSSLELGDSALYFCASSLVSRIDTQYFGPGTRLTVL.

This clone was observed once. Here the CDR3 reads CASRAGTSSYNEQFF. CDR3 coding DNA: TGTGCCAGCAGGGCCGGGACTAGTTCCTACAATGAGCAGTTCTTC. The J gene is TRBJ2-1, the V gene TRBV2, with 8 positions matching TRBD2. The CDR3 loop spans 15 amino acids. The V segment lost 6 bases and the J segment 1 base; nucleotides outside the gene matches: 5. Germline V gives CDR1 SNHLY, CDR2 FYNNEI.

The V call is TRBV7-9, the J call TRBJ1-4; a weak D match, TRBD1 (6 bases). Germline CDR1 and CDR2: SEHNR and FQNEAQ (reference sequence). The CDR3 is 16 residues long. V was clipped by 5 bases and J by 0 bases, with 13 bases between them. The CDR3 DNA sequence: TGTGCCAGCAGCAACCGAGAGGGGGCAACTAATGAAAAACTGTTTTTT. This encodes CASSNREGATNEKLFF.

This clone turned up a few times. This likely comes from a read error, as the CDR3 has no conserved phenylalanine or tryptophan at its end. No DNA is shown, since the ends of the CDR3 on it are uncertain; the CDR3 is the one TCRdb lists. The chain combines TRBV7-9 with TRBJ1-2; the listed D gene, TRBD1, was not tested against the DNA. The CDR3 spans 12 residues, counting both ends. The germline V gene has CDR1 SEHNR and CDR2 FQNEAQ (reference sequence). The CDR3 protein is CASKETGGLSVL.